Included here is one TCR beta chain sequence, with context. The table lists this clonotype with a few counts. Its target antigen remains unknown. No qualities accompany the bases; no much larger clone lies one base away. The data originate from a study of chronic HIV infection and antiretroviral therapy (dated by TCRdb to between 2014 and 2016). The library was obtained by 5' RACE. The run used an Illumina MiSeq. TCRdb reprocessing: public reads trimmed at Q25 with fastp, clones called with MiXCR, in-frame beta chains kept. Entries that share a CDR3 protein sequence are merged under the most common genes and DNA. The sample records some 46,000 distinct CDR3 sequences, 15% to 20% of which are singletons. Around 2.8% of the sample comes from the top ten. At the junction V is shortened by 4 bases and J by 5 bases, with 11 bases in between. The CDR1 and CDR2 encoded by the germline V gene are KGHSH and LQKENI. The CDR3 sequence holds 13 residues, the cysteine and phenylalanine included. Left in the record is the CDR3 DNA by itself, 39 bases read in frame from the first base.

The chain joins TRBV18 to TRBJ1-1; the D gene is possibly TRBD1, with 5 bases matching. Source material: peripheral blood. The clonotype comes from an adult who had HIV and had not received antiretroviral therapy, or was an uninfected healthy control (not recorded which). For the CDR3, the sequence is CASSRQQETEAFF. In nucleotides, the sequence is TGTGCCAGCTCACGACAACAGGAGACTGAAGCTTTCTTT.